A selection of T cell receptor beta chains follows, all from one sample in a study of OX40 agonist ivuxolimab in advanced cancers. The table came from immunoSEQ multiplex PCR; TCRdb's copy has only in-frame clones and leaves some out. The top ten hold approximately 0.6% of the sample, which has 76,000 or so clones, 75% to 85% seen once. Sequences were derived from CD4+ or CD8+ T cells sorted from blood, sampled in a trial of the OX40 agonist ivuxolimab. The source is an adult with an advanced solid tumor such as melanoma, head and neck, liver or kidney cancer. The CDR3 runs from the conserved cysteine through the conserved F or W. A D gene is named only where the DNA matches it firmly. Size values are once, few and many counts, or a class for expanded clones, and some rows have none.

D: NA; V: TRBV6-1; size: NA; J: TRBJ1-2; CDR3: CASTQQGGPYGYTF; DNA: TGTGCCAGCACCCAACAGGGAGGGCCCTATGGCTACACTTTC
D: NA; V: TRBV7-3; size: NA; J: TRBJ1-1; CDR3: CASSPDPGLEAFF; DNA: TGTGCCAGCAGTCCGGATCCGGGACTTGAAGCTTTCTTT
D: TRBD2; V: TRBV11-2; size: NA; J: TRBJ2-1; CDR3: CASSLAVAGVQTNEQFF; DNA: TGTGCCAGCAGCTTAGCGGTAGCGGGGGTCCAAACCAATGAGCAGTTCTTC
D: NA; V: TRBV4-2; size: NA; J: TRBJ2-7; CDR3: CASSQGESKGGLIYEQYF; DNA: TGTGCCAGCAGCCAAGGAGAGTCAAAAGGAGGACTTATTTATGAGCAGTACTTC
D: NA; V: TRBV7-9; size: NA; J: TRBJ1-4; CDR3: CASSFGDKTGEKLFF; DNA: TGTGCCAGCAGCTTTGGGGACAAGACGGGCGAAAAACTGTTTTTT
D: NA; V: TRBV7-3; size: NA; J: TRBJ2-1; CDR3: CASSLGSGDEQFF; DNA: TGTGCCAGCAGCTTAGGTTCGGGCGATGAGCAGTTCTTC
D: TRBD2; V: TRBV6-1; size: NA; J: TRBJ2-5; CDR3: CASPPGGKETQYF; DNA: TGTGCCAGCCCCCCGGGGGGAAAAGAGACCCAGTACTTC
D: NA; V: TRBV18; size: NA; J: TRBJ1-2; CDR3: CASSPVYGRVGDGYTF; DNA: TGTGCCAGCTCACCAGTGTATGGCAGGGTCGGCGATGGCTACACCTTC
D: TRBD1; V: TRBV11-2; size: NA; J: TRBJ2-7; CDR3: CASGGQGREQYF; DNA: TGTGCAAGTGGGGGACAGGGTCGCGAGCAGTACTTC
D: NA; V: TRBV18; size: NA; J: TRBJ1-1; CDR3: CASSPSSAGGTEAFF; DNA: TGTGCCAGCTCACCATCCTCTGCCGGGGGCACTGAAGCTTTCTTT
D: NA; V: TRBV7-2; size: NA; J: TRBJ2-3; CDR3: CASSLIWGSSDTQYF; DNA: TGTGCCAGCAGCTTAATCTGGGGGAGCTCAGATACGCAGTATTTT
D: TRBD1; V: TRBV11-1; size: few; J: TRBJ2-7; CDR3: CASSLGTGFEQYF; DNA: TGTGCCAGCAGCTTGGGGACAGGGTTCGAGCAGTACTTC
D: TRBD1; V: TRBV5-4; size: NA; J: TRBJ1-1; CDR3: CASTYNRGEAFF; DNA: TGTGCCAGCACATACAACAGGGGAGAAGCTTTCTTT
D: TRBD1; V: TRBV6-5; size: once; J: TRBJ1-2; CDR3: CASSPRQGTNYGYTF; DNA: TGTGCCAGCAGTCCCCGACAGGGGACGAACTATGGCTACACCTTC
D: NA; V: TRBV7-8; size: NA; J: TRBJ2-2; CDR3: CASSLNSYANTGELFF; DNA: TGTGCCAGCAGCTTAAACAGCTACGCGAACACCGGGGAGCTGTTTTTT
D: NA; V: TRBV6-1; size: NA; J: TRBJ2-3; CDR3: CASSVQPGPNTDTQYF; DNA: TGTGCCAGCAGTGTTCAACCGGGACCTAACACAGATACGCAGTATTTT
D: TRBD1; V: TRBV7-9; size: NA; J: TRBJ1-2; CDR3: CASNRKLVTGGVEDYGYTF; DNA: TGTGCCAGCAACCGTAAACTCGTCACAGGGGGAGTGGAGGACTATGGCTACACCTTC
D: NA; V: TRBV4-1; size: NA; J: TRBJ2-3; CDR3: CASSQDSGPDTQYF; DNA: TGCGCCAGCAGCCAGGACAGCGGCCCAGATACGCAGTATTTT
D: TRBD1; V: TRBV10-3; size: NA; J: TRBJ2-5; CDR3: CAISASSGTGDETQYF; DNA: TGTGCCATCAGTGCGTCGTCCGGGACAGGGGATGAGACCCAGTACTTC
D: NA; V: TRBV2; size: NA; J: TRBJ2-5; CDR3: CASSREETQYF; DNA: TGTGCCAGCTCCAGGGAAGAGACCCAGTACTTC
D: NA; V: TRBV30; size: NA; J: TRBJ1-4; CDR3: CAWSVLGGALGKLFF; DNA: TGTGCCTGGAGTGTTCTAGGAGGGGCTCTAGGGAAACTGTTTTTT
D: TRBD2; V: TRBV9; size: once; J: TRBJ2-3; CDR3: CASSAGLAGYTDTQYF; DNA: TGTGCCAGCAGCGCTGGCCTAGCGGGCTACACAGATACGCAGTATTTT
D: NA; V: TRBV27; size: NA; J: TRBJ2-3; CDR3: CASNALAEGSDTQYF; DNA: TGTGCCAGCAATGCACTAGCTGAAGGTTCGGATACGCAGTATTTT
D: NA; V: TRBV6-5; size: NA; J: TRBJ2-1; CDR3: CASSYLSGTYYNEQFF; DNA: TGTGCCAGCAGTTACCTTAGCGGTACTTACTACAATGAGCAGTTCTTC
D: NA; V: TRBV18; size: NA; J: TRBJ1-3; CDR3: CASSPGSYSGNTIYF; DNA: TGTGCCAGCTCACCAGGAAGCTACTCTGGAAACACCATATATTTT
D: NA; V: TRBV7-2; size: NA; J: TRBJ1-1; CDR3: CASSSLSSNTEAFF; DNA: TGTGCCAGCTCAAGCCTGTCGTCGAACACTGAAGCTTTCTTT
D: TRBD2; V: TRBV6-1; size: NA; J: TRBJ2-7; CDR3: CASSDPRTGGGYEQYF; DNA: TGTGCCAGCAGTGACCCTCGGACGGGGGGAGGCTACGAGCAGTACTTC
D: TRBD1; V: TRBV5-8; size: NA; J: TRBJ1-6; CDR3: CASSLGVTGTGPSPLHF; DNA: TGTGCCAGCAGCTTGGGGGTCACCGGGACAGGGCCCTCACCCCTCCACTTT
D: TRBD2; V: TRBV29-1; size: NA; J: TRBJ2-3; CDR3: CSVAGGGSTDTQYF; DNA: TGCAGCGTTGCGGGCGGGGGGAGCACAGATACGCAGTATTTT
D: NA; V: TRBV21-1; size: NA; J: TRBJ1-4; CDR3: CASSRRDRINEKLFF; DNA: TGTGCCAGCAGCAGGAGGGACAGAATTAATGAAAAACTGTTTTTT
D: NA; V: TRBV4-2; size: NA; J: TRBJ2-7; CDR3: CASSRGFLGSYEQYF; DNA: TGTGCCAGCAGCCGCGGGTTCTTAGGATCCTACGAGCAGTACTTC
D: TRBD1; V: TRBV19; size: NA; J: TRBJ1-1; CDR3: CASSTQGQTNTEAFF; DNA: TGTGCCAGTAGTACACAGGGACAGACGAACACTGAAGCTTTCTTT
D: TRBD2; V: TRBV19; size: NA; J: TRBJ2-1; CDR3: CASAFRLAGGPNEQFF; DNA: TGTGCCAGCGCCTTCCGACTAGCGGGGGGCCCGAATGAGCAGTTCTTC
D: NA; V: TRBV4-2; size: NA; J: TRBJ2-7; CDR3: CASSSGTYEQYF; DNA: TGTGCCAGCAGTTCCGGGACCTACGAGCAGTACTTC
D: NA; V: TRBV5-1; size: NA; J: TRBJ1-1; CDR3: CASSLTGNTEAFF; DNA: TGCGCCAGCAGCTTGACAGGCAACACTGAAGCTTTCTTT
D: NA; V: TRBV10-2; size: NA; J: TRBJ1-4; CDR3: CASSEAEKLFF; DNA: TGCGCCAGCAGTGAGGCTGAAAAACTGTTTTTT
D: TRBD2; V: TRBV5-1; size: NA; J: TRBJ2-5; CDR3: CASSLAKRLAGEETQYF; DNA: TGCGCCAGCAGCTTGGCCAAAAGACTAGCGGGGGAAGAGACCCAGTACTTC
D: NA; V: TRBV7-7; size: NA; J: TRBJ2-5; CDR3: CASSLNPGTATRETQYF; DNA: TGTGCTAGCAGCTTAAACCCAGGGACCGCTACTCGAGAGACCCAGTACTTC
D: TRBD2; V: TRBV5-5; size: once; J: TRBJ2-5; CDR3: CASSLAETLAGAQYF; DNA: TGTGCCAGCAGCTTGGCTGAGACATTAGCGGGGGCCCAGTACTTC
D: NA; V: TRBV10-3; size: NA; J: TRBJ1-6; CDR3: CAIRSRTAQSPLHF; DNA: TGTGCCATCCGGAGCCGGACAGCGCAGTCACCCCTCCACTTT
D: NA; V: TRBV12-5; size: few; J: TRBJ1-1; CDR3: CASGQGGRNTEAFF; DNA: TGTGCTAGTGGACAAGGAGGAAGGAACACTGAAGCTTTCTTT
D: NA; V: TRBV12-1; size: once; J: TRBJ2-3; CDR3: CASSFGRGESTDTQYF; DNA: TGTGCCAGCAGCTTTGGGCGGGGGGAGAGCACAGATACGCAGTATTTT
D: TRBD2; V: TRBV7-2; size: NA; J: TRBJ2-2; CDR3: CASSPWGRGGNTGELFF; DNA: TGTGCCAGCAGCCCCTGGGGGCGGGGGGGAAACACCGGGGAGCTGTTTTTT
D: NA; V: TRBV5-1; size: NA; J: TRBJ1-3; CDR3: CASSSPGGPGNTIYF; DNA: TGCGCCAGCAGCTCCCCGGGGGGTCCTGGAAACACCATATATTTT
D: NA; V: TRBV6-6; size: NA; J: TRBJ1-5; CDR3: CASSSTSGQPQHF; DNA: TGTGCCAGCAGTTCCACCAGCGGGCAGCCCCAGCATTTT